What follows are 22 T cell receptor beta chains derived from one specimen sequenced in a study of blood T cells in healthy people across ages. The authors ran a second PCR of 7 to 11 cycles using a sample-barcoded 5' primer and a J-beta primer mix. TCRdb itself ran the 5' RACE reads through MiXCR, one entry per CDR3 protein. The profile shows about 1.1 million distinct CDR3 sequences, about two fifths of them singletons. Input material: blood. Receptors originate from a man aged 18-30 years in good health.

CDR3 region: CASSLGQGVTADTQYF. The CDR3 bases are TGTGCCAGCAGTTTGGGACAGGGAGTTACGGCAGATACGCAGTATTTT. This chain links TRBV12-3 or TRBV12-4 with TRBJ2-3; TRBD1 matches at 9 bases. V trimming: 3 bases; J trimming: 4 bases; junction bases outside the gene matches: 8. CDR3 size: 16 residues.

This clonotype was observed a few times. This chain links TRBV15 with TRBJ2-3; 9 bases fit TRBD1. Losses at the gene ends were 0 bases for V and 4 bases for J; bases not matched to a gene: 11. This CDR3 is 18 amino acids long. Germline V CDR1 and CDR2: LNHNV, YYDKDF (reference sequence). CDR3 coding DNA: TGTGCCACCAGCAGAGATATCCAGCCGGGACAGGGATCAGATACGCAGTATTTT. Amino acids: CATSRDIQPGQGSDTQYF.

Turning to this clonotype: A much larger clone is a single base away; this may be a read error. In this CDR3 the conserved last residue, phenylalanine or tryptophan, is missing, so a read error is likely. This rearrangement joins TRBV12-3 or TRBV12-4 to TRBJ2-6; D is undetermined. This CDR3 region has 14 residues. Trimming stripped 7 bases from V and 0 bases from J, with 7 bases between. CDR3 DNA: TGTGCCAGCACTGAAAGCTCTGGGGCCAACGTCCTGACTTTA. Its translation: CASTESSGANVLTL.

The chain recombines TRBV4-1 with TRBJ1-2, with no clear D. Between the trimmed V and J ends, which lost 0 bases and 0 bases, there was a span of 11 bases. CDR1 is MGHRA and CDR2 is YSYEKL in the germline V gene. The CDR3 consists of 16 residues. CDR3 residues: CASSQEEASPNYGYTF. The CDR3 bases are TGCGCCAGCAGCCAAGAGGAGGCCAGCCCTAACTATGGCTACACCTTC.

The genes are TRBV10-3 and TRBJ1-2; no definite D call. V shed 2 bases and J shed 1 base, with 8 bases lying between them. The CDR3 has 14 residues. From germline, CDR1 is ENHRY and CDR2 SYGVKD. CDR3 nucleotide sequence: TGTGCCATCAGTGAGAGTCCCAGTAACTATGGCTACACCTTC. Translated, it gives CAISESPSNYGYTF.

The chain combines TRBV2 with TRBJ2-1; D tentatively reads TRBD1 or TRBD2 (5 bases each). CDR3 length: 15 amino acids. Germline CDR1 and CDR2: SNHLY and FYNNEI. The V gene lost 5 bases and the J gene lost 5 bases, with 16 bases spanning the gap. Here the CDR3 DNA reads TGTGCCAGCAGTCTCGGGGCACCTTTGAACAATGAGCAGTTCTTC. Encoded protein: CASSLGAPLNNEQFF.

To note about this clonotype: This could be a read error, since a much larger clone is one nucleotide away. The chain has TRBV29-1 and TRBJ2-4; tentatively, D is TRBD1 (6 bases). The J call may be wrong; the DNA end is better matched by TRBJ2-7. The CDR3 has 13 amino acids. Germline CDR1 is SQVTM and CDR2 is ANQGSEA. CDR3: CSGETGVPYEQYF. CDR3 in DNA: TGCAGCGGTGAGACAGGAGTCCCCTACGAGCAGTACTTC.

This clonotype came up a few times. This chain joins TRBV9 and TRBJ1-1, with D maybe TRBD1 (5 bases). Per germline, CDR1 SGDLS and CDR2 YYNGEE. The CDR3 totals 15 residues. V was cut by 0 bases and J by 5 bases, with 14 bases left in between. CDR3 in amino acids: CASSVVGTGKTEAFF. The DNA for the CDR3 is TGTGCCAGCAGCGTAGTGGGGACGGGGAAGACTGAAGCTTTCTTT. Full variable domain (missing parts from reference TRBV9 and TRBJ1-1): DSGVTQTPKHLITATGQRVTLRCSPRSGDLSVYWYQQSLDQGLQFLIQYYNGEERAKGNILERFSAQQFPDLHSELNLSSLELGDSALYFCASSVVGTGKTEAFFGQGTRLTVV.

This clonotype was detected a few times. Germline is not matched at one junction end, which may reflect a read error. This chain joins TRBV4-1 and TRBJ2-5; TRBD1 might be the D (6 bases). The J call is in doubt because the DNA end fits TRBJ2-7 better. This CDR3 has 13 amino acids. CDR1 and CDR2 (germline): MGHRA, YSYEKL. The CDR3 nucleotides read TGCGCCAGCAGGCAAGACAGGACCTACGAGCAGTACTTC. Amino acids: CASRQDRTYEQYF.

The chain links TRBV7-2 to TRBJ2-5; either TRBD1 or TRBD2 may fit D (5 bases each). The J call could be wrong; TRBJ2-7 is a better fit for the DNA end. The germline V gene has CDR1 SGHTA and CDR2 FQGNSA. The CDR3 has 19 amino acids. The DNA of the CDR3 is TGTGCCAGCAGCTTAGCCTCGAGCAGTTGGGGGACCAACACCTACGAGCAGTACTTC. It specifies CASSLASSSWGTNTYEQYF.

This rearrangement joins TRBV20-1 to TRBJ1-3, with D possibly being TRBD1 (5 bases). V lost 3 bases, J lost 2 bases, and 11 bases lay in between. Germline lookup yields CDR1 DFQATT and CDR2 SNEGSKA (reference sequence). CDR3 length equals 14 residues. The CDR3 nucleotides read TGCAGTGCTAGTTACCTGGGGCCTGGAAACACCATATATTTT. Amino acids: CSASYLGPGNTIYF.

V is TRBV5-1 and J is TRBJ2-4, with D possibly being TRBD2 (5 bases). The end of the DNA fits TRBJ2-5 better, so the J call may be wrong. This CDR3 is built from 18 residues. Per the germline V gene, CDR1 is SGHRS and CDR2 is YFSETQ. DNA for the CDR3: TGCGCCAGCAGCATCCTCGCCCTTGGCGGGCGGCCTTCAGAGACCCAGTACTTC. Translating it yields CASSILALGGRPSETQYF.

This clonotype was observed a few times. The chain has TRBV28 and TRBJ1-6; the D gene is possibly TRBD1 (6 bases). CDR1 is MDHEN and CDR2 is SYDVKM in the germline V gene. V lost 10 bases to trimming and J lost 5 bases, with 15 bases between them. The CDR3 runs to 14 residues. The CDR3 DNA follows: TGTGCCACCACAAGGGGGGTTAATAATTCACCCCTCCACTTT. It encodes CATTRGVNNSPLHF.

This chain joins TRBV5-1 and TRBJ2-1, with 10 bases matching TRBD2. Gene TRBJ2-7 matches the end of the DNA better, so the J call may be wrong. Germline CDR1 SGHRS, CDR2 YFSETQ. The CDR3 covers 16 residues. The CDR3 sequence is CASSFPTSGEYNEQYF. CDR3 nucleotide sequence: TGCGCCAGCAGCTTCCCCACTAGCGGGGAATACAATGAGCAGTACTTC.

The V gene is TRBV10-3, the J gene TRBJ1-3; D not resolved. This CDR3 spans 18 amino acids. CDR1 is ENHRY, CDR2 SYGVKD, per germline. Trimming cost V 0 bases and J 4 bases, with 19 bases left between them. The CDR3 reads CAISESNERTSVGNTIYF. CDR3 DNA: TGTGCCATCAGTGAGTCGAATGAGAGGACCTCGGTCGGAAACACCATATATTTT.

The chain is built from TRBV20-1 and TRBJ1-1, with 8 bases lining up with TRBD1. V lost 6 bases to trimming and J lost 2 bases; unmatched junction nucleotides: 11. The length of the CDR3 is 15 residues. The germline V gene encodes CDR1 DFQATT and CDR2 SNEGSKA (reference sequence). The CDR3 region is CSAHAGGSVNTEAFF. The CDR3 region has the DNA TGCAGTGCGCATGCAGGGGGCTCGGTTAACACTGAAGCTTTCTTT.

This clonotype was seen a handful of times. The genes are TRBV5-1 and TRBJ2-3; 7 bases line up with TRBD2. CDR1 SGHRS and CDR2 YFSETQ come from the germline V gene. Germline trimming cut 2 bases from V and 1 base from J; bases unmatched to any gene: 7. The CDR3 has 16 amino acids. The CDR3 DNA sequence: TGCGCCAGCAGCTTCCAGGGACTATCCGGCACAGATACGCAGTATTTT. It translates to CASSFQGLSGTDTQYF.

This clonotype was observed a handful of times. The chain is built from TRBV29-1 and TRBJ2-5; maybe TRBD1 (6 bases). Per germline, CDR1 SQVTM and CDR2 ANQGSEA. The V and J ends lost 7 bases and 1 base respectively, with 10 bases between them. The CDR3 is made up of 12 amino acids. CDR3 in amino acids: CSAGQLQETQYF. CDR3 coding DNA: TGCAGCGCCGGACAGCTCCAAGAGACCCAGTACTTC.

This clonotype showed up just a few times. The V gene is TRBV9, the J gene TRBJ2-3; a possible D gene is TRBD2 (5 bases). Germline V gene sequence: CDR1 SGDLS, CDR2 YYNGEE. With 0 bases removed from V and 2 bases from J, the gap between germline ends came to 16 bases. The CDR3 runs to 17 residues. The CDR3 nucleotides are TGTGCCAGCAGCGTAGAGGACGGGGTGACCTACACAGATACGCAGTATTTT. Translated, it gives CASSVEDGVTYTDTQYF.

This chain links TRBV5-1 with TRBJ2-1; D not certain. The J call may be incorrect, as the DNA end agrees better with TRBJ2-7. CDR1 is SGHRS and CDR2 is YFSETQ in the germline V gene. The CDR3 extends over 13 amino acids. CDR3 nucleotides: TGCGCCAGCACCAAGGACGGCTACAATGAGCAGTACTTC. Translation gives CASTKDGYNEQYF.

This clonotype was recorded a few times. The chain carries TRBV9 and TRBJ2-7, with D perhaps matching TRBD2 (6 bases). This CDR3 contains 15 residues. The germline V gene has CDR1 SGDLS and CDR2 YYNGEE. V was pared by 3 bases and J by 2 bases, with 15 bases between. CDR3 DNA sequence: TGTGCCAGCAGCGCGACCGGGACTGATGCCTACGAGCAGTACTTC. Its translation is CASSATGTDAYEQYF.

V is TRBV3-1 and J is TRBJ2-1; the D is unclear. In germline, CDR1 is LGHDT, CDR2 YNNKEL (reference sequence). Trimming took off 0 bases at V and 0 bases at J, with 15 bases between the two ends. The CDR3 contains 18 residues. Here the CDR3 reads CASSQDQAGSFSYNEQFF. As DNA, the CDR3 is TGTGCCAGCAGCCAAGATCAGGCCGGGTCCTTCTCCTACAATGAGCAGTTCTTC.